These 14 T cell receptor beta chains came from one sample sequenced in a study of glioma-infiltrating T cells. The iRepertoire nested amplicon-rescue multiplex PCR amplified TCR alpha and beta CDR3s from RNA. Each CDR3 protein gets one entry after TCRdb re-called the multiplex PCR reads with MiXCR. The sample shows roughly 16,000 distinct CDR3 sequences, 55% to 70% of them seen only once. Sequencing was carried out using glioma tissue, nonneoplastic brain tissue, or PBMCs (not recorded which). These receptor sequences come from a human donor with low-grade glioma or glioblastoma, undergoing nonglioma brain surgery, or in good health (not recorded which).

The V and J genes are TRBV20-1 and TRBJ1-5, with 7 bases identical to TRBD1. Trimming at V came to 2 bases and at J to 5 bases, leaving 6 bases not matched to a gene. The CDR3 is 14 amino acids. From germline, CDR1 is DFQATT and CDR2 SNEGSKA (reference sequence). The CDR3 sequence: CSARIPGGHQPQHF. Here the CDR3 DNA reads TGCAGTGCTAGAATACCAGGGGGGCATCAGCCCCAGCATTTT.

This chain connects TRBV6-6 to TRBJ2-5; no firm D call. With 2 bases removed from V and 5 bases from J, the gap between germline ends came to 21 bases. In germline, CDR1 is MNHNY, CDR2 SVGAGI (reference sequence). The CDR3 runs to 17 residues. CDR3 sequence: CASSYERSVLIEETQYF. The CDR3 nucleotides read TGTGCCAGCAGTTACGAGCGTAGTGTCCTGATCGAGGAGACCCAGTACTTC.

This clonotype was found once. CDR3 bases: TGCAGTGCCCAGAGGGGGAATGAGCAGTTCTTC. It translates to CSAQRGNEQFF. V and J are TRBV20-1 and TRBJ2-1, with a possible D match to TRBD1 (6 bases). With 6 bases removed from V and 7 bases from J, the gap between germline ends came to 10 bases. CDR1 and CDR2 (germline): DFQATT, SNEGSKA (reference sequence). The CDR3 spans 11 residues.

This clonotype was observed a few times. The chain employs TRBV6-5 and TRBJ1-5, with 7 bases identical to TRBD1. The germline V gene encodes CDR1 MNHEY and CDR2 SVGAGI. This CDR3 has 14 amino acids. The trim removed 6 bases at V and 3 bases at J, leaving 5 bases unmatched. The CDR3 DNA reads TGTGCCAGCAGCCCTGACAGGGACAATCAGCCCCAGCATTTT. It codes for CASSPDRDNQPQHF.

A word on this clonotype: An end of the junction does not agree with germline; a read error may underlie this. The V call is TRBV27, the J call TRBJ1-5, with no clear D. This CDR3 region has 14 residues. CDR1 is MNHEY and CDR2 is SMNVEV in the germline V gene (reference sequence). The CDR3 DNA sequence: TGTGCCGGCAGTTTATACGGGAGCAATCAGCCCCTGCATTTT. Encoded protein: CAGSLYGSNQPLHF.

The chain links TRBV28 to TRBJ2-1; 10 nucleotides line up with TRBD2. The germline CDR1 and CDR2 sequences are MDHEN and SYDVKM. V shed 5 bases and J 4 bases; nucleotides not matched to a gene: 5. The CDR3 length is 15 residues. CDR3 in DNA: TGTGCCAGCAGTCCGGGACTAGCGCGTTACAATGAGCAGTTCTTC. This encodes CASSPGLARYNEQFF.

This clonotype is deemed medium-sized. The chain is built from TRBV10-3 and TRBJ1-5; TRBD1 aligns across 7 bases. The junction had 7 bases not matched to a gene; V was cut back by 10 bases and J by 7 bases. The CDR3 extends over 12 amino acids. Germline assignment: CDR1 ENHRY and CDR2 SYGVKD. The CDR3 here is CATTGVYQPQHF. The CDR3 DNA reads as TGTGCCACTACAGGGGTCTACCAGCCCCAGCATTTT.

The chain carries TRBV4-3 and TRBJ1-5; D perhaps matches TRBD1 (6 bases). CDR1 is LGHNA, CDR2 YSLEER, per germline. The CDR3 consists of 17 residues. V dropped 4 bases and J dropped 0 bases, with 16 bases sitting between them. The CDR3 coding sequence is TGCGCCAGCAGCCTACATAGGGGGGAATATAGCAATCAGCCCCAGCATTTT. This translates into CASSLHRGEYSNQPQHF.

A single count supports this clonotype. The chain combines TRBV4-1 with TRBJ2-1; TRBD2 might be the D (5 bases). CDR1 is MGHRA and CDR2 is YSYEKL in the germline V gene. V gave up 0 bases and J gave up 4 bases, with 13 bases separating them. The CDR3 covers 16 residues. The CDR3 DNA reads as TGCGCCAGCAGCCAAGATGGGAGCGGCTCTTACAATGAGCAGTTCTTC. Protein sequence: CASSQDGSGSYNEQFF.

In its sample, this clonotype was seen many times. The chain employs TRBV12-3 or TRBV12-4 and TRBJ1-6, with 9 positions matching TRBD1. The CDR3 sequence is 14 residues long. With 6 bases clipped from V and 11 bases from J, the junction kept 8 bases outside the gene matches. The CDR3, as DNA: TGTGCCAGCAGGCCGGGACAGGGCTGGACACCCCTCCACTTT. Protein sequence: CASRPGQGWTPLHF.

In its sample, this clonotype is medium-sized. The V call is TRBV6-1, the J call TRBJ2-1; TRBD2 agrees at 11 bases. Germline V gene sequence: CDR1 MNHNS, CDR2 SASEGT. This CDR3 comprises 18 residues. Unmatched junction bases numbered 13, after V lost 6 bases and J lost 3 bases. CDR3 region: CASRSLAGAHQDYNEQFF. CDR3 in DNA: TGTGCCAGCAGATCACTAGCGGGAGCACACCAGGACTACAATGAGCAGTTCTTC.

This clonotype came up many times. The chain employs TRBV7-8 and TRBJ2-7; 9 nucleotides agree with TRBD2. The germline gives CDR1 SGHVS, CDR2 FQNEAQ. The CDR3 contains 16 residues. J was trimmed by 0 bases and V by 2 bases; bases with no gene match: 5. The CDR3 here is CASSLSLAGSSYEQYF. In DNA, the CDR3 is TGTGCCAGCAGCTTAAGCCTAGCGGGGAGCTCCTACGAGCAGTACTTC.

J is TRBJ1-1 and V is TRBV6-5, with D possibly being TRBD1 or TRBD2 (7 bases each). The J call may not be correct, given that the DNA end is closer to TRBJ2-2. CDR1 and CDR2 from the germline V gene are MNHEY and SVGAGI. The CDR3 extends over 15 amino acids. CDR3 amino acids: CASKQGRVNTGELFF. CDR3 bases: TGTGCCAGCAAACAGGGGAGGGTCAACACCGGGGAGCTGTTTTTT.

The genes are TRBV12-3 or TRBV12-4 and TRBJ2-5; TRBD2 aligns across 12 bases. The CDR3 contains 14 residues. V dropped 3 bases and J dropped 5; count of bases not matched to a gene: 1. CDR3 sequence reads: CASSLLAGGETQYF. The CDR3 region has the DNA TGTGCCAGCAGTTTGCTAGCGGGAGGGGAGACCCAGTACTTC.